This is a list of T cell receptor beta chains from one sample in a study of blood T cell repertoires in COVID-19. Libraries were prepared by immunoSEQ multiplex PCR; TCRdb keeps only in-frame clonotypes and omits some of them. The profile shows some 350,000 clones, more than 80% of them singletons. Input material: peripheral blood. These receptors were collected from a woman aged 25 to 45 with COVID-19, enrolled during active disease. CDR3s include the opening cysteine and the closing phenylalanine or tryptophan. Each record gives: CDR3 length, V gene, J gene, CDR3 protein.

>17|TRBV27|TRBJ1-2
CASKPEKGTGPSYGYTF
>16|TRBV9|TRBJ2-1
CASSVEGREGRNEQFF
>18|TRBV5-5|TRBJ2-3
CASSNKPVRGFGTDTQYF
>15|TRBV2|TRBJ2-7
CASSQAPGQVYEQYF
>13|TRBV29-1|TRBJ1-3
CSVADSSGNTIYF
>17|TRBV6-2/TRBV6-3|TRBJ2-1
CASSHLPRRGQYNEQFF
>16|TRBV4-1|TRBJ1-5
CASSQDGGLGNQPQHF
>15|TRBV6-5|TRBJ2-2
CASSYPSGGQEELFF
>15|TRBV19|TRBJ1-6
CASRVRQGGSSPLHF
>15|TRBV4-2|TRBJ1-1
CASSRFPGGNTEAFF
>13|TRBV3-1/TRBV3-2|TRBJ2-3
CASSQDHGDTQYF
>17|TRBV3-1/TRBV3-2|TRBJ2-2
CASSQDGVAGRAGELFF
>18|TRBV3-1/TRBV3-2|TRBJ1-4
CASSQGPGQGSSNEKLFF
>13|TRBV5-4|TRBJ1-4
CASSPSAGEKLFF
>17|TRBV4-1|TRBJ2-5
CASSQDLTSVSRGTQYF
>15|TRBV13|TRBJ2-5
CASSSTSDFGKTQYF
>15|TRBV18|TRBJ1-6
CASSPPGRVGSPLHF
>13|TRBV27|TRBJ2-5
CASSLTRFETQYF
>13|TRBV19|TRBJ1-2
CASSPAPWDRTAF
>15|TRBV12-5|TRBJ2-1
CASGLVNRGQGMNFF
>16|TRBV2|TRBJ2-7
CASSDPTGTGAYEQYF
>12|TRBV29-1|TRBJ1-1
CSVTGVNTEAFF
>13|TRBV6-2/TRBV6-3|TRBJ2-1
CASSYSERSEQFF
>14|TRBV7-8|TRBJ2-3
CASSSTPPGRTQYF
>16|TRBV19|TRBJ1-1
CASSIGTGGSRAEAFF
>17|TRBV11-2|TRBJ2-2
CASSQDRGGRNTGELFF
>12|TRBV25-1|TRBJ2-7
CASKPGEHEQYF
>17|TRBV19|TRBJ2-6
CASSPPPSTSGANVLTF
>13|TRBV7-2|TRBJ2-4
CASSPGTSGAQYF
>22|TRBV27|TRBJ2-2
CASSTGGTTRDVGPLHTGELFF
>12|TRBV9|TRBJ1-6
CASSAQGSPLHF
>13|TRBV2|TRBJ1-6
CAAAYAERSPLHF
>14|TRBV19|TRBJ2-5
CASSIRVGQETQYF
>15|TRBV10-2|TRBJ2-2
CASRGAGGYTGELFF
>12|TRBV29-1|TRBJ1-3
CSVEDEGNTIYF
>14|TRBV19|TRBJ1-5
CASRRRQVNQPQHF
>16|TRBV15|TRBJ2-1
CATSRSPDTSYNEQFF
>15|TRBV28|TRBJ1-3
CASRPSTGVGNTIYF
>15|TRBV2|TRBJ2-3
CASTLQLAGADTQYF
>16|TRBV28|TRBJ2-1
CASSLLAGGPKSEQFF
>16|TRBV27|TRBJ2-7
CASSSLRGGLSYEQYF
>12|TRBV12-3/TRBV12-4|TRBJ1-1
CASRNRGRGAFF
>14|TRBV7-9|TRBJ2-7
CASSRGDRVHEQYF
>12|TRBV10-3|TRBJ2-2
CAISDRAGELFF
>15|TRBV7-9|TRBJ1-4
CASSRAGLANEKLFF
>15|TRBV7-2|TRBJ1-2
CASSLEGARGYGYTF
>14|TRBV28|TRBJ2-5
CASTTSGPQGTQYF
>12|TRBV2|TRBJ2-3
CASSTSTDTQYF
>14|TRBV6-2/TRBV6-3|TRBJ1-1
CASSYQGRNTEAFF
>15|TRBV9|TRBJ2-3
CASSVLAGAFDTQYF
>13|TRBV2|TRBJ2-7
CASSESTVYEQYF
>13|TRBV3-1/TRBV3-2|TRBJ1-1
CASSQEGAPEAFF
>12|TRBV28|TRBJ2-5
CASSSGVETQYF
>14|TRBV7-9|TRBJ1-2
CASSPRDREYGYTF
>15|TRBV4-1|TRBJ1-2
CASSQVSGLNYGYTF
>13|TRBV4-3|TRBJ1-2
CASSHLLGHGYTF
>14|TRBV11-3|TRBJ1-3
CASSWGHKEDTIYF
>15|TRBV2|TRBJ2-2
CASLRGGEGTGELFF